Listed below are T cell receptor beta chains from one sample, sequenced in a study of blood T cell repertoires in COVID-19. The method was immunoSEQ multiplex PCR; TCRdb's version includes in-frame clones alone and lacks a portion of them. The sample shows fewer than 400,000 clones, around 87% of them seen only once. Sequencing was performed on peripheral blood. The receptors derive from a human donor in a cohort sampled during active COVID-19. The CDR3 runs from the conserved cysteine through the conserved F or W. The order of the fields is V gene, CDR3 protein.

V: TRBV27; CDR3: CASSPGTSPSYEQYF
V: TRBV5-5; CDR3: CASSSTGNWDSYEQYF
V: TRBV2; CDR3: CASSQEVYEQYF
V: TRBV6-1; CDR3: CASSGGTYFSNEKLFF
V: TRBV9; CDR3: CASSVGLAGGPLSYEQYF
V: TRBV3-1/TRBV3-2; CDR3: CASTPREQGAWDEQFF
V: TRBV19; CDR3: CASSRGQGLYEQYF
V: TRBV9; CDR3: CASSFRGGETQYF
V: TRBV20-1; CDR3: CSGLAAYEQYF
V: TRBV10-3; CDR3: CAISGPDRYPEAFF
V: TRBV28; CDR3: CASDLGRADTQYF
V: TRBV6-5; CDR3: CASSWGINTEAFF
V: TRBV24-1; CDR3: CATSETGAYEQYF
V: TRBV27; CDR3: CASSDKTGYNSPLHF
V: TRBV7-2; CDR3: CASSLDRGQDQPQHF
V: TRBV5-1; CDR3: CASSTGGTSNYGYTF
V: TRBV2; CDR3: CASTLLAGGETQYF
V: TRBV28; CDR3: CASRPLATGELFF
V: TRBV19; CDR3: CASSIDGQGKDTEAFF
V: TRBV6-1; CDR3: CASSEALVGDTQYF
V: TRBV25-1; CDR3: CASSAISPAHYFEETQYF
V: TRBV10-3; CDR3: CAISESDQSGSPYNEQFF
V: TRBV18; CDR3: CASSRSSGREVIEQFF
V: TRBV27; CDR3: CASSFLGQVQNTEAFF
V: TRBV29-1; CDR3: CSFLADTPYTDTQYF
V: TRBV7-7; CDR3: CASSYRLAGYNEQFF
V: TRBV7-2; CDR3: CASSSRQGRRSPLHF
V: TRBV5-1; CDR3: CASSWSSTSVSYNEQFF
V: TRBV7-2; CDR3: CASSPVGTGVLNYGYTF
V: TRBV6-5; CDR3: CASSRDRVKFF
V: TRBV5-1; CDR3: CASSRGQGSVTDTQYF
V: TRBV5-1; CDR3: CASSLVLAGGTYEQYF
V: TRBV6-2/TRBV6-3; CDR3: CASSYPLSAGTQYF
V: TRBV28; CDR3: CASSFLTSGRADTQYF
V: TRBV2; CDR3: CAITWDRRYEQYF
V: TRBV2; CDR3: CASSIDRGGETQYF
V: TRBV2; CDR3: CASSFRQGDTGELFF
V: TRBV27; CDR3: CASSLVTSGGAGTQYF
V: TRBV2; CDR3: CASSDRGIETQYF
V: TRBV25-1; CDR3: CASSQGGHYGYTF
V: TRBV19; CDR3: CASSMRRDPSYEQYF
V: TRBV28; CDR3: CASSLKGKNTEAFF
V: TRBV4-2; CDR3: CASSQDPTSGSSPDTQYF
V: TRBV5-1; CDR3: CASSPGGSVEETQYF
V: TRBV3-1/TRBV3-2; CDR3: CASSHLVQRGAEGTQYF
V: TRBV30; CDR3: CAWTLLRGRSGTQYF
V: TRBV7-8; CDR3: CASSLTRGLGDTEAFF
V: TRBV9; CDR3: CASSGLAGATDEQYF
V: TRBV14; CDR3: CASSPIGQGKETQYF
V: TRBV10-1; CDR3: CASSDPGSPYNEQFF
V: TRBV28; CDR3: CASRRDSLLLRNQPQHF
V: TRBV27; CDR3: CASSLGYPNYGYTF
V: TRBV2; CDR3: CASSIDQGGTDTQYF
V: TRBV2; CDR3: CASSGGSGGARTQYF
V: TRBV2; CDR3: CASSEAIGGKLFF
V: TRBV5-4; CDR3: CASSLVQGAGETQYF
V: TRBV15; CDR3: CATSGGQVYQPQHF
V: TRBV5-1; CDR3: CASSRSPTRRLYQETQYF
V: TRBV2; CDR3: CASNRRLKNIQYF
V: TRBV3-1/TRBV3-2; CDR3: CASSQDQGKPTEAFF